Listed here is a single T cell receptor beta chain. Its target is not known. The data originate from a study of beta chain features in type 1 diabetes. The germline V and J ends were trimmed by 7 bases and 15 bases, with 19 bases remaining between them. The CDR3 is 12 amino acids. Germline CDR1 reads SGHAT; CDR2 reads FQNNGV. Study-wide points: The study left unresolved whether HLA type influences TCRB rearrangement.

Investigators reverse transcribed all isolated RNA, so they sequenced expressed TCRB transcripts. Produced via immunoSEQ multiplex PCR; TCRdb's table is partial and in-frame only. The table includes 200,000 to 300,000 clones, about 30% detected once. This sequence joins TRBV11-2 and TRBJ2-1; D tentatively fits TRBD1 or TRBD2 (5 bases each). The clonotype originates from a man under 40 in good health. Sequencing input: central memory CD4+ T cells from blood. Written as DNA, the CDR3 is TGTGCCAGCACCCTTGAAGTGGGGGAGAGGTTCTTC. Translating it yields CASTLEVGERFF.